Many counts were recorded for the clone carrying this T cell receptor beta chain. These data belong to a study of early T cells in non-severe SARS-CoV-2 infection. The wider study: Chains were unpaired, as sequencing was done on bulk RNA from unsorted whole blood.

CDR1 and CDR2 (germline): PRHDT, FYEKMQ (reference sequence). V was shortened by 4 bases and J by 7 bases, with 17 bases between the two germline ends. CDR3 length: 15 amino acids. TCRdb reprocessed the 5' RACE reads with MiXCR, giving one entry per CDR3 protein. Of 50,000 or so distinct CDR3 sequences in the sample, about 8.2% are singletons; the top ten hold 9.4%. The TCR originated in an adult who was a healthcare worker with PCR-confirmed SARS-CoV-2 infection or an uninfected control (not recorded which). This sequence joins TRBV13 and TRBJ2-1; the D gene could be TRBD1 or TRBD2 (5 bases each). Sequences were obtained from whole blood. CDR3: CASSSSGKRENEQFF. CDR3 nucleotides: TGTGCCAGCAGCTCTTCAGGGAAGAGGGAGAATGAGCAGTTCTTC.